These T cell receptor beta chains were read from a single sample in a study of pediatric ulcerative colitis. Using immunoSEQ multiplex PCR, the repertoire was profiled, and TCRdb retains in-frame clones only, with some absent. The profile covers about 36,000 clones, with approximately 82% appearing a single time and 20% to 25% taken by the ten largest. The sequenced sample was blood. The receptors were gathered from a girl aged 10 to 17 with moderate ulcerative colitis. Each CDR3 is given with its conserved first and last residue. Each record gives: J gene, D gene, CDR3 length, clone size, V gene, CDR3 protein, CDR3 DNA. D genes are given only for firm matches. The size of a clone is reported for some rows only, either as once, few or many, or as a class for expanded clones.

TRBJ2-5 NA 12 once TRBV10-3 CAISGGEETQYF TGTGCCATCAGTGGGGGGGAAGAGACCCAGTACTTC
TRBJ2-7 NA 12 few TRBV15 CATSRGTFEQYF TGTGCCACCAGCAGAGGGACCTTCGAGCAGTACTTC
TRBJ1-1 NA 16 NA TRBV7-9 CASSAHRHLINTEAFF TGTGCCAGCAGCGCCCATCGACACCTGATAAACACTGAAGCTTTCTTT
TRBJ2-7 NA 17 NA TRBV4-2 CASSPTPSFGADYEQYF TGTGCCAGCAGCCCGACCCCCTCTTTCGGGGCAGACTACGAGCAGTACTTC
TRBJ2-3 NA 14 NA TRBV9 CASSSRGGTDTQYF TGTGCCAGCAGCTCAAGGGGCGGCACAGATACGCAGTATTTT
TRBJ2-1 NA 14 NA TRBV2 CASSKEKGYNEQFF TGTGCCAGCAGCAAGGAGAAGGGTTACAATGAGCAGTTCTTC
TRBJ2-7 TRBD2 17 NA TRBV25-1 CASRGLGGTSGRYEQYF TGTGCCAGCAGGGGCCTCGGGGGGACTAGCGGGAGGTACGAGCAGTACTTC
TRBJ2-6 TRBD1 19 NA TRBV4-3 CASSQDWDRDYAGANVLTF TGCGCCAGCAGCCAAGATTGGGACAGGGATTATGCTGGGGCCAACGTCCTGACTTTC
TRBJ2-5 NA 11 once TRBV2 CASSGGKTQYF TGTGCCAGCAGTGGGGGAAAGACCCAGTACTTC
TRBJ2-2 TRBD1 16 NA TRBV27 CASTPRGQRETGELFF TGTGCCAGCACCCCTAGGGGGCAGAGGGAAACCGGGGAGCTGTTTTTT
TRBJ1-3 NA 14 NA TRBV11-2 CASSFPGSGNTIYF TGTGCCAGCAGCTTTCCAGGGTCTGGAAACACCATATATTTT
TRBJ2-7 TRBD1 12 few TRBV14 CASSRGQGEQYF TGTGCCAGCAGCCGTGGACAGGGCGAGCAGTACTTC
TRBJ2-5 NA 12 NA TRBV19 CASSIGRETQYF TGTGCCAGTAGTATAGGTCGAGAGACCCAGTACTTC
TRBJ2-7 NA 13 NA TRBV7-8 CASSLRLAGEQYF TGTGCCAGCAGCTTGCGTCTAGCCGGCGAGCAGTACTTC
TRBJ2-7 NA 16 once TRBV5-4 CASSPRSVGGPYEQYF TGTGCCAGCAGCCCGAGATCCGTGGGCGGCCCCTACGAGCAGTACTTC
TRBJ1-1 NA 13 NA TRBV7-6 CASSLGIRAGAFF TGTGCCAGCAGCTTAGGGATTAGAGCCGGAGCTTTCTTT
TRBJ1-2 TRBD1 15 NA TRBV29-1 CSVAKGQEANYGYTF TGCAGCGTCGCAAAGGGACAGGAAGCTAACTATGGCTACACCTTC
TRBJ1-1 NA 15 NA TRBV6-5 CASSYQGSGGTEAFF TGTGCCAGCAGTTACCAGGGCTCTGGCGGCACTGAAGCTTTCTTT
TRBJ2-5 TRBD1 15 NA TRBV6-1 CASSELGQGYETQYF TGTGCCAGCAGTGAGTTGGGACAGGGGTACGAGACCCAGTACTTC
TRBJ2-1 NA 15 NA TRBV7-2 CASEMGIALGNEQFF TGTGCCAGCGAAATGGGAATAGCCTTAGGGAATGAGCAGTTCTTC
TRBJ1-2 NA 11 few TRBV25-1 CASSGTNGYTF TGTGCCAGCAGTGGGACAAATGGCTACACCTTC
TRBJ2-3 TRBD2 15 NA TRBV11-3 CASSALAGGYDTQYF TGTGCCAGCAGCGCACTAGCGGGGGGGTATGATACGCAGTATTTT
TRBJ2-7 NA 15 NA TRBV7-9 CASSVEMGRTYEQYF TGTGCCAGCAGCGTGGAGATGGGCAGGACCTACGAGCAGTACTTC
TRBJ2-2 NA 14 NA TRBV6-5 CASMLYPSTGELFF TGTGCCAGCATGTTATATCCCAGCACCGGGGAGCTGTTTTTT
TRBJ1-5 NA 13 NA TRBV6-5 CASSYRQDQPQHF TGTGCCAGCAGTTATAGACAGGACCAGCCCCAGCATTTT
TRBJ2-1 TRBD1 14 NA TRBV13 CASSPTGLGNEQFF TGTGCCAGCAGCCCGACAGGGTTGGGGAATGAGCAGTTCTTC
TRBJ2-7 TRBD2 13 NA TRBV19 CASIPGLADEQYF TGTGCCAGTATCCCGGGACTAGCGGACGAGCAGTACTTC
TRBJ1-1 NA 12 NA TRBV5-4 CASSPDRGKAFF TGTGCCAGCAGCCCGGACCGGGGGAAAGCTTTCTTT
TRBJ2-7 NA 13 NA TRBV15 CATSRVYQSEQYF TGTGCCACCAGCAGAGTCTATCAGTCCGAGCAGTACTTC
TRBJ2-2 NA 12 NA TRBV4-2 CASSQELGELFF TGTGCCAGCAGCCAAGAATTGGGGGAGCTGTTTTTT
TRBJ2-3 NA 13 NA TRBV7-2 CASSLGLHDTQYF TGTGCCAGCAGCTTGGGCCTCCATGATACGCAGTATTTT
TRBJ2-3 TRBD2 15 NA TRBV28 CASSLSGLERYTQYF TGTGCCAGCAGTTTATCGGGACTAGAGAGATATACGCAGTATTTT
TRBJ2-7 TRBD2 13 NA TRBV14 CASSGLAIHEQYF TGTGCCAGCAGCGGACTAGCGATCCACGAGCAGTACTTC
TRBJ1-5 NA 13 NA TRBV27 CASSFTVGQPQHF TGTGCCAGCAGTTTCACTGTGGGTCAGCCCCAGCATTTT
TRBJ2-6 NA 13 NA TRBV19 CASTFSGANVLTF TGTGCCAGTACCTTCTCTGGGGCCAACGTCCTGACTTTC
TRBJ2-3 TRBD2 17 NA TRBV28 CASSLWTSGSGADTQYF TGTGCCAGCAGTTTATGGACTAGCGGGAGCGGCGCAGATACGCAGTATTTT
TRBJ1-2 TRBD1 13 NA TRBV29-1 CSVAAGGNYGYTF TGCAGCGTTGCGGCAGGGGGGAACTATGGCTACACCTTC
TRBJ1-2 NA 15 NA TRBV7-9 CASSDTGALRYGYTF TGTGCCAGCAGTGACACAGGCGCACTCCGCTATGGCTACACCTTC
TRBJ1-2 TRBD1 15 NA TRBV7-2 CASSLGTGGVNGYTF TGTGCCAGCAGCTTAGGGACAGGGGGGGTTAATGGCTACACCTTC
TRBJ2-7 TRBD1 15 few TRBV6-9 CASSYRRTGQYEQYF TGTGCCAGCAGTTACCGGAGGACAGGGCAGTACGAGCAGTACTTC
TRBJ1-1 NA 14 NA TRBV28 CASSFLLPWPEAFF TGTGCCAGCAGTTTCCTTTTGCCCTGGCCTGAAGCTTTCTTT